This is a list of T cell receptor beta chains from one sample in a study of graft-versus-host responses after intestinal transplantation. These TCRs' antigens remain unknown. TCRdb's table, derived via immunoSEQ multiplex PCR, lists solely in-frame clones and lacks some. Among around 84,000 clones listed, roughly 87% were seen once. The sequenced sample was unstimulated CD8+ T cells sorted from spleen or lymph node cells, obtained before intestinal transplant. Receptor source: a human donor who received an intestinal transplant. CDR3s leave out the opening cysteine and the closing phenylalanine or tryptophan. D genes are given only for firm matches.

V: TRBV6-5
D: TRBD2
CDR3: ASSYVLAGGSYEQY

V: TRBV4-1
D: .
CDR3: ASSQGGDISLNTEAF

V: TRBV7-9
D: TRBD2
CDR3: ASSSTSGDYNEQF

V: TRBV6-6
D: .
CDR3: ASSYIGFWSTEAF

V: TRBV29-1
D: .
CDR3: SVEQDFSWSSTDTQY

V: TRBV18
D: .
CDR3: ASSPRDRSYEQY

V: TRBV16
D: .
CDR3: ASSHLPLSNYGYT

V: TRBV28
D: .
CDR3: ASSLSGTNTEAF

V: TRBV7-3
D: TRBD2
CDR3: ASSPSGRGDTQY

V: TRBV19
D: TRBD2
CDR3: ASSKSSGGYNEQF

V: TRBV27
D: .
CDR3: ASSIRGSLYEQY

V: TRBV19
D: TRBD1
CDR3: ASSIGTGSYEQY

V: TRBV27
D: .
CDR3: ASSPTFSGNTIY

V: TRBV6-4
D: .
CDR3: ASSDFAGFGETQY

V: TRBV2
D: .
CDR3: ASSEAYEQY

V: TRBV2
D: TRBD1
CDR3: ASSDGAGGGYEQY

V: TRBV4-1
D: .
CDR3: ASSPFGPGFSNQPQH

V: TRBV4-2
D: .
CDR3: ASSQVVGETQY

V: TRBV18
D: TRBD2
CDR3: ASSPPRLAGGPGEQY

V: TRBV2
D: .
CDR3: ASPQAGASYNEQF

V: TRBV10-3
D: .
CDR3: AISEGGTPYEQY

V: TRBV6-5
D: .
CDR3: ASSSGHEQY

V: TRBV28
D: .
CDR3: ASSPVPVGSYEQY

V: TRBV7-9
D: TRBD2
CDR3: ASSQEPGLARGEQF

V: TRBV28
D: .
CDR3: ASSFPPIGGSNTEAF

V: TRBV7-6
D: .
CDR3: ASSLDSQGYEQY

V: TRBV6-5
D: .
CDR3: ASSYRRQVELRYT

V: TRBV5-1
D: TRBD1
CDR3: ATRDRKNIQY

V: TRBV14
D: TRBD2
CDR3: ASSPHRTSGRAYTSYEQY

V: TRBV5-1
D: .
CDR3: ASSLANSYEQY

V: TRBV4-1
D: TRBD1
CDR3: ASSLGDSSYEQY

V: TRBV11-2
D: TRBD2
CDR3: ASSPPAGGETQY

V: TRBV5-1
D: .
CDR3: ASSLAEGEAF

V: TRBV19
D: TRBD2
CDR3: ASSPGLAGYEQY

V: TRBV7-9
D: .
CDR3: ASSRTAPWDEQY

V: TRBV6-5
D: .
CDR3: ASSYSSFDEQF

V: TRBV4-1
D: TRBD2
CDR3: ASSRPSGIGYNEQF

V: TRBV5-4
D: TRBD2
CDR3: ASSPDRGGGGNTQY

V: TRBV21-1
D: .
CDR3: ASSQICEQY

V: TRBV28
D: TRBD2
CDR3: ASSLSLAGEDRDTQY

V: TRBV7-3
D: TRBD2
CDR3: ASSLIAGVYNEQF

V: TRBV5-6
D: .
CDR3: ASSLPGESYEQY

V: TRBV6-1
D: TRBD1
CDR3: ASSRQGPNQPQH

V: TRBV4-1
D: .
CDR3: ASSQVMRGLNTEAF

V: TRBV4-1
D: .
CDR3: ASSQDRTLVAYNEQF

V: TRBV18
D: TRBD1
CDR3: ASSSEDRGRNYEQY

V: TRBV21-1
D: .
CDR3: ASSPPTGVNTEAF

V: TRBV13
D: .
CDR3: ASKQDNEQF

V: TRBV10-2
D: .
CDR3: ASSAGDEKLF

V: TRBV2
D: TRBD2
CDR3: ASLILGASGSYNEQF

V: TRBV29-1
D: TRBD2
CDR3: SVAGTRTSSNEQF

V: TRBV6-5
D: TRBD2
CDR3: ASSYSKAGGPPAQY

V: TRBV4-1
D: .
CDR3: ASSHGLRGGNTEAF

V: TRBV23-1
D: .
CDR3: ASRPRQNTEAF

V: TRBV10-1
D: .
CDR3: ASSEGGATDTQY